Below are 29 T cell receptor beta chains sequenced from a single sample in a study of control samples from healthy donors and cancer patients. The data were produced by immunoSEQ multiplex PCR, yet TCRdb's version contains in-frame clones alone and is incomplete. The data show about 160,000 clones, approximately 94% seen once. Sequencing was carried out using PBMCs. The receptors originated from a man in his 60s with colorectal cancer.

The chain links TRBV3-1 (or the pseudogene TRBV3-2) to TRBJ2-7, with 8 bases that match TRBD1. The germline V gene has CDR1 LGHDT and CDR2 YNNKEL (reference sequence). V was clipped by 2 bases and J by 2 bases; unmatched bases: 11. This CDR3 has 17 residues. The CDR3 coding sequence is TGTGCCAGCAGCCAATTCTCCGGGACAGGAAATCCCTACGAGCAGTACTTC. Its translation is CASSQFSGTGNPYEQYF.

The genes are TRBV11-3 and TRBJ2-1; D is perhaps TRBD2 (6 bases). Trimming stripped 4 bases from V and 3 bases from J, with 10 bases between. Germline V CDR1 and CDR2: SGHNT, YENEEA. The CDR3 is 14 amino acids. The CDR3 region is CASSSRGNYNEQFF. DNA for the CDR3: TGTGCCAGCAGCTCCCGGGGGAACTACAATGAGCAGTTCTTC. Full variable domain (rest looked up from reference TRBV11-3 and TRBJ2-1): EAGVVQSPRYKIIEKKQPVAFWCNPISGHNTLYWYLQNLGQGPELLIRYENEEAVDDSQLPKDRFSAERLKGVDSTLKIQPAELGDSAVYLCASSSRGNYNEQFFGPGTRLTVL.

The V and J genes are TRBV5-6 and TRBJ2-2; D is uncertain. V gave up 3 bases and J gave up 9 bases, with 6 bases separating them. CDR3 length: 11 amino acids. Germline loops: CDR1 SGHDT, CDR2 YYEEEE. CDR3 bases: TGTGCCAGCAGCTACTCCAGGGAGCTGTTTTTT. It translates to CASSYSRELFF.

The chain carries TRBV27 and TRBJ1-6, with 9 positions matching TRBD1. V shed 6 bases, J shed 8 bases, and the junction held 8 bases outside the gene matches. Per the germline V gene, CDR1 is MNHEY and CDR2 is SMNVEV (reference sequence). The CDR3 sequence is 15 residues long. CDR3 amino acids: CASSEQGAGDSPLHF. CDR3 in DNA: TGTGCCAGCAGCGAACAGGGGGCTGGGGATTCACCCCTCCACTTT.

This chain joins TRBV10-2 and TRBJ2-1, with no clear D. CDR1 is WSHSY, CDR2 SAAADI, per germline. The CDR3 contains 14 residues. V was pared by 8 bases and J by 2 bases, with 13 bases between. Here the CDR3 DNA reads TGCGCCAGCTCCTCAGGTGAACCCTACAATGAGCAGTTCTTC. This sequence encodes CASSSGEPYNEQFF.

This chain joins TRBV6-5 and TRBJ2-1; D may correspond to TRBD1 or TRBD2 (5 bases each). This CDR3 contains 14 residues. Germline V lookup: CDR1 MNHEY, CDR2 SVGAGI. V was cut by 5 bases and J by 4 bases, with 12 bases left in between. DNA of the CDR3: TGTGCCAGCAGTCTCGGGACCGCTTACAATGAGCAGTTCTTC. Translated, it gives CASSLGTAYNEQFF.

The chain uses TRBV6-6 and TRBJ1-2, with 7 bases lining up with TRBD1. The CDR3 is 15 residues long. With V trimmed by 3 bases and J by 2 bases, 6 bases remained unmatched. Per the germline V gene, CDR1 is MNHNY and CDR2 is SVGAGI (reference sequence). The CDR3 nucleotides are TGTGCCAGCAGTTATTCAATGGGACAGAACTATGGCTACACCTTC. This encodes CASSYSMGQNYGYTF.

This chain joins TRBV4-1 and TRBJ1-6; D is perhaps TRBD1 (5 bases). V was clipped by 4 bases and J by 7 bases, with 11 bases between them. The length of the CDR3 is 14 residues. CDR1 and CDR2 (germline): MGHRA, YSYEKL. The DNA of the CDR3 is TGCGCCAGCAGCCTTAAGACAGTGAATTCACCCCTCCACTTT. Protein sequence: CASSLKTVNSPLHF.

The chain is built from TRBV6-6 and TRBJ1-5; no clear D gene. CDR1 and CDR2 (germline): MNHNY, SVGAGI (reference sequence). Trimming took 2 bases from V and 6 from J, leaving 8 bases between them. The CDR3 consists of 13 residues. CDR3 sequence reads: CASSYEVGQPQHF. CDR3 nucleotides: TGTGCCAGCAGTTACGAAGTAGGTCAGCCCCAGCATTTT.

The chain recombines TRBV30 with TRBJ2-2; D is unclear. This CDR3 spans 14 amino acids. Trimming pared 3 bases from V and 4 bases from J, leaving 12 bases between. CDR1 and CDR2 from the germline V gene are GTSNPN and SVGIG (reference sequence). CDR3 in amino acids: CAWRGTASTGELFF. In DNA, the CDR3 is TGTGCCTGGAGGGGCACAGCGAGCACCGGGGAGCTGTTTTTT.

This chain connects TRBV4-1 to TRBJ1-2; D not certain. V lost 1 base, J lost 6 bases, and 15 bases lay in between. This CDR3 has 15 residues. Looked up from germline, CDR1 is MGHRA and CDR2 is YSYEKL. This chain's CDR3 is CASSQGAGKKDGYTF. In DNA form, the CDR3 reads TGCGCCAGCAGCCAAGGGGCCGGGAAAAAGGATGGCTACACCTTC.

J is TRBJ1-5 and V is TRBV23-1; TRBD1 matches at 7 bases. TRBV23-1 is identified as an open reading frame with a role that is uncertain. V dropped 0 bases and J dropped 1; count of bases not matched to a gene: 3. The CDR3 sequence is 16 residues long. The CDR3 coding sequence is TGCGCCAGCAGTCAATCCTTCAGGGGGAGCAATCAGCCCCAGCATTTT. Encoded protein: CASSQSFRGSNQPQHF.

V is TRBV27 and J is TRBJ1-1; D uncertain. CDR1 MNHEY and CDR2 SMNVEV come from the germline V gene (reference sequence). Trimming took off 5 bases at V and 8 bases at J, with 12 bases between the two ends. The CDR3 spans 12 residues. CDR3 in DNA: TGTGCCAGCAGTCCCCTCCTCGGGGAAGCTTTCTTT. Encoded protein: CASSPLLGEAFF.

The chain employs TRBV9 and TRBJ1-2; 7 bases align to TRBD1. The CDR3 length is 14 residues. Germline CDR1 reads SGDLS; CDR2 reads YYNGEE. The trim removed 3 bases at V and 10 bases at J, leaving 12 bases unmatched. CDR3 sequence (DNA): TGTGCCAGCAGCGGCGACAGGGTCGCGGGAACCTACACCTTC. Translated: CASSGDRVAGTYTF. Variable domain in full (rest from reference TRBV9 and TRBJ1-2): DSGVTQTPKHLITATGQRVTLRCSPRSGDLSVYWYQQSLDQGLQFLIQYYNGEERAKGNILERFSAQQFPDLHSELNLSSLELGDSALYFCASSGDRVAGTYTFGSGTRLTVV.

The CDR3 DNA follows: TGCGCCAGCAGCCAAGAGAACGGGGGGGCCCCAGAGACCCAGTACTTC. The encoded protein is CASSQENGGAPETQYF. The chain recombines TRBV4-1 with TRBJ2-5, with 8 bases matching TRBD2. The CDR3 sequence is 16 residues long. V lost 0 bases to trimming and J lost 4 bases; unmatched junction nucleotides: 7. Germline CDR1 is MGHRA and CDR2 is YSYEKL.

This sequence joins TRBV6-5 and TRBJ1-2, with a possible D match to TRBD1 (5 bases). Per the germline V gene, CDR1 is MNHEY and CDR2 is SVGAGI. Trimming removed 3 bases at V and 0 bases at J, with 11 bases between. The length of the CDR3 is 15 residues. For the CDR3, the DNA is TGTGCCAGCAGTTATCCGGGACGGTCTAACTATGGCTACACCTTC. Translated, it gives CASSYPGRSNYGYTF.

The V and J genes are TRBV3-1 (or the pseudogene TRBV3-2) and TRBJ2-3; 7 bases map to TRBD2. CDR3 length equals 15 residues. Germline V gives CDR1 LGHDT, CDR2 YNNKEL (reference sequence). V shed 6 bases and J 2 bases; nucleotides not matched to a gene: 8. This CDR3 reads CASSPTSGDTDTQYF. Written as DNA, the CDR3 is TGTGCCAGCAGTCCGACCAGCGGGGACACAGATACGCAGTATTTT.

The chain recombines TRBV10-1 with TRBJ2-3; D assignment may be TRBD1 or TRBD2 (5 bases each). This CDR3 spans 14 amino acids. Germline lookup yields CDR1 WNHNN and CDR2 SYGVQD (reference sequence). The V end lost 6 bases, the J end lost 0 bases, and 10 bases lay between the germline ends. The CDR3, as DNA: TGCGCCAGCAGCGGGGACCGGAGCACAGATACGCAGTATTTT. Protein: CASSGDRSTDTQYF.

The chain has TRBV23-1 and TRBJ1-1; 7 bases fit TRBD1. TRBV23-1 is given ORF status, its function remaining uncertain. The CDR3 length is 18 residues. Trimming at V came to 0 bases and at J to 0 bases, leaving 10 bases not matched to a gene. The CDR3 DNA reads TGCGCCAGCAGTCAATCACCTTTACAGGGGAAGGTGAACACTGAAGCTTTCTTT. Its protein product is CASSQSPLQGKVNTEAFF.

This clone was seen once. The V and J genes are TRBV5-8 and TRBJ1-1; a possible D gene is TRBD1 (5 bases). V lost 0 bases to trimming and J lost 2 bases, with 11 bases between them. Germline V CDR1 and CDR2: SGHTS, YDEGEE. The length of the CDR3 is 15 residues. The DNA for the CDR3 is TGTGCCAGCAGCTTGGCGGCAGGGCTCAACACTGAAGCTTTCTTT. Amino acid sequence: CASSLAAGLNTEAFF. Together with reference TRBV5-8 and TRBJ1-1, the CDR3 gives the full variable domain: EAGVTQSPTHLIKTRGQQATLRCSPISGHTSVYWYQQALGLGLQFLLWYDEGEERNRGNFPPRFSGRQFPNYSSELNVNALELEDSALYLCASSLAAGLNTEAFFGQGTRLTVV.

The V and J genes are TRBV12-3 or TRBV12-4 and TRBJ2-5; D uncertain. Trimming cost V 3 bases and J 2 bases, with 4 bases left between them. The CDR3 sequence is 12 residues long. The CDR3 sequence: CASSFSQETQYF. The DNA for the CDR3 is TGTGCCAGCAGTTTCTCTCAAGAGACCCAGTACTTC.

The chain employs TRBV30 and TRBJ2-7; D call uncertain. CDR3 length: 15 amino acids. The V and J ends lost 0 bases and 4 bases respectively, with 16 bases between them. The germline CDR1 and CDR2 sequences are GTSNPN and SVGIG (reference sequence). CDR3 region: CAWSVSEKGRYEQYF. The CDR3 region has the DNA TGTGCCTGGAGTGTCAGCGAGAAGGGCAGGTACGAGCAGTACTTC. Using reference TRBV30 and TRBJ2-7 for the parts outside the CDR3, the full variable domain is SQTIHQWPATLVQPVGSPLSLECTVEGTSNPNLYWYRQAAGRGLQLLFYSVGIGQISSEVPQNLSASRPQDRQFILSSKKLLLSDSGFYLCAWSVSEKGRYEQYFGPGTRLTVT.

The chain carries TRBV18 and TRBJ1-1; no reliable D call. Germline assignment: CDR1 KGHSH and CDR2 LQKENI. Trimming removed 5 bases from V and 4 bases from J, with 20 bases in between. The CDR3 covers 16 residues. CDR3 sequence (DNA): TGTGCCAGCTCAACAACGAGACTGGAGAGGAGCACTGAAGCTTTCTTT. Its protein is CASSTTRLERSTEAFF.

The J gene is TRBJ1-5, the V gene TRBV28, with D unclear. The germline CDR1 and CDR2 sequences are MDHEN and SYDVKM. The CDR3 runs 15 residues. Trimming removed 6 bases from V and 2 bases from J, with 14 bases in between. This CDR3 reads CASSQPTGGNQPQHF. CDR3 nucleotides: TGTGCCAGCAGCCAACCCACTGGGGGCAATCAGCCCCAGCATTTT.

The V call is TRBV30, the J call TRBJ1-5; TRBD1 agrees at 7 bases. CDR1 GTSNPN and CDR2 SVGIG come from the germline V gene (reference sequence). The CDR3 extends over 13 amino acids. With 0 bases clipped from V and 6 bases from J, the junction kept 2 bases outside the gene matches. The CDR3 loop is CAWSVQGSQPQHF. DNA of the CDR3: TGTGCCTGGAGTGTACAGGGGAGTCAGCCCCAGCATTTT.

The chain recombines TRBV11-2 with TRBJ1-4; D uncertain. Germline CDR1 SGHAT, CDR2 FQNNGV. The CDR3 runs 15 residues. V gave up 2 bases and J gave up 2 bases, with 9 bases separating them. CDR3 residues: CASSLRSHTNEKLFF. The CDR3 DNA is TGTGCCAGCAGCTTAAGAAGTCATACTAATGAAAAACTGTTTTTT.

The chain joins TRBV7-2 to TRBJ1-5; D is perhaps TRBD1 (6 bases). Per germline, CDR1 SGHTA and CDR2 FQGNSA. The V end was cut by 4 bases, the J end by 3 bases, with 13 bases between. The CDR3 has 15 amino acids. CDR3 nucleotides: TGTGCCAGCAGCTCTGCAGGACAGATCAATCAGCCCCAGCATTTT. It encodes CASSSAGQINQPQHF.

The chain employs TRBV19 and TRBJ1-4; D is possibly TRBD1 (5 bases). V was shortened by 9 bases and J by 3 bases, with 11 bases between the two germline ends. CDR3 length equals 13 residues. From germline, CDR1 is LNHDA and CDR2 SQIVND (reference sequence). The CDR3 protein is CASTGDPNEKLFF. In nucleotides, the CDR3 is TGTGCCAGCACGGGGGATCCTAATGAAAAACTGTTTTTT.

This chain connects TRBV19 to TRBJ1-1; possible D gene TRBD1, 5 bases. V was clipped by 2 bases and J by 3 bases, with 16 bases between them. Germline V gene data show CDR1 as LNHDA and CDR2 as SQIVND (reference sequence). The CDR3 runs to 16 residues. The CDR3, as DNA: TGTGCCAGTAGTATACGGGACGGCCTCCTCGACACTGAAGCTTTCTTT. Encoded protein: CASSIRDGLLDTEAFF.